This T cell receptor (beta chain) was recorded in a study of ipilimumab plus nivolumab after autologous stem cell transplantation. Study information: A median of 8 nivolumab and five or six ipilimumab doses were given. The DLBCL cohort had primary refractory and relapsed disease, with 18-month progression-free survival of approximately 83% and 30%.

Study-level results: TCR repertoire, Treg phenotype and gut microbiota reportedly support more study of this approach.

Only in-frame clones appear in the TCRdb table, and some are missing; sequencing was by immunoSEQ multiplex PCR. Of about 22,000 clones detected, around 80% appear once; the ten largest clones hold around 20%. There are 13 residues in the CDR3. V gave up 1 base and J gave up 10 bases, with 13 bases separating them. Germline V gene sequence: CDR1 MDHEN, CDR2 SYDVKM. On this clone: Its antigen is unknown.

The sequenced sample was PBMCs, obtained in a trial of ipilimumab plus nivolumab as post-transplant consolidation. This clonotype originated in a male donor with diffuse large B-cell lymphoma. This chain uses TRBV28 with TRBJ1-1; D unclear. CDR3 bases: TGTGCCAGCAGTTTATCCCCGGATAGGAGAGCTTTCTTT. This codes for CASSLSPDRRAFF.